These 30 T cell receptor beta chains originate from one sample sequenced in a study of memory CD4+ T cells and cytomegalovirus serostatus. Method: immunoSEQ multiplex PCR; TCRdb's copy keeps in-frame clones and lacks some. This sample yields tens of thousands of clones, of which around four fifths are seen a single time; 0.5% to 0.7% belongs to the top ten. Single viable CD3+CD4+CD8-CD45RO+ cells were sorted as the memory CD4+ T cells. The material sequenced was memory CD4+ T cells from blood. The receptors originated from an adult in good health and CMV-seronegative.

The rearrangement links TRBV19 to TRBJ2-1; TRBD2 is a possible D gene (6 bases). The CDR3 totals 13 residues. V dropped 7 bases and J dropped 4 bases, with 11 bases sitting between them. The germline CDR1 and CDR2 sequences are LNHDA and SQIVND (reference sequence). The CDR3 loop is CASTWRGYNEQFF. CDR3 DNA: TGTGCCAGTACTTGGCGGGGATACAATGAGCAGTTCTTC.

The chain uses TRBV7-6 and TRBJ2-7; D not resolved. Trimming removed 4 bases at V and 6 bases at J, with 10 bases between. This CDR3 is built from 12 residues. CDR1 and CDR2 (germline): SGHVS, FNYEAQ. CDR3 nucleotide sequence: TGTGCCAGCAGCTCTTCTTATATCGAGCAGTACTTC. Its translation: CASSSSYIEQYF.

With regard to this clone: A junction boundary mismatches the germline segment, possibly from a read error. The chain links TRBV6-1 to TRBJ2-3; D remains ambiguous. The germline CDR1 and CDR2 sequences are MNHNS and SASEGT. The CDR3 is made up of 13 amino acids. The CDR3 spells CASTLLYGSNEVF. As DNA, the CDR3 is TGTGCCAGCACTCTCCTCTACGGGTCAAACGAGGTATTT.

This clone has more than one count but fewer than ten. The chain uses TRBV5-1 and TRBJ2-5, with D perhaps TRBD1 or TRBD2 (5 bases each). Germline V gives CDR1 SGHRS, CDR2 YFSETQ. The CDR3 covers 14 residues. The V gene lost 1 base and the J gene lost 0 bases, with 7 bases spanning the gap. The CDR3 region has the DNA TGCGCCAGCAGCTTGTGGGGGTACCAAGAGACCCAGTACTTC. Its protein is CASSLWGYQETQYF. Complete variable domain (other parts from reference TRBV5-1 and TRBJ2-5): KAGVTQTPRYLIKTRGQQVTLSCSPISGHRSVSWYQQTPGQGLQFLFEYFSETQRNKGNFPGRFSGRQFSNSRSEMNVSTLELGDSALYLCASSLWGYQETQYFGPGTRLLVL.

This chain connects TRBV20-1 to TRBJ1-3; D ambiguous. Germline loops: CDR1 DFQATT, CDR2 SNEGSKA (reference sequence). V lost 4 bases, J lost 4 bases, and 5 bases lay in between. The CDR3 has 11 amino acids. For the CDR3, the DNA is TGCAGTGCTATGGGGGGAAACACCATATATTTT. Amino acid sequence: CSAMGGNTIYF.

The rearrangement uses TRBV7-9 and TRBJ2-5; weak D call: TRBD2 (6 bases). With 5 bases removed from V and 3 bases from J, the gap between germline ends came to 10 bases. Per the germline V gene, CDR1 is SEHNR and CDR2 is FQNEAQ (reference sequence). The CDR3 length is 13 residues. DNA of the CDR3: TGTGCCAGCAGCCGATGGGGGGAAGAGACCCAGTACTTC. Amino acids: CASSRWGEETQYF. Combining the CDR3 with reference TRBV7-9 and TRBJ2-5 gives the whole variable domain DTGVSQNPRHKITKRGQNVTFRCDPISEHNRLYWYRQTLGQGPEFLTYFQNEAQLEKSRLLSDRFSAERPKGSFSTLEIQRTEQGDSAMYLCASSRWGEETQYFGPGTRLLVL.

The chain employs TRBV5-5 and TRBJ1-1; D ambiguous. Germline V gene sequence: CDR1 SGHKS, CDR2 YYEKEE (reference sequence). The CDR3 spans 16 residues. V was trimmed by 4 bases and J by 0 bases, leaving 16 bases between them. CDR3 region: CASSPRPTVVNTEAFF. The CDR3, as DNA: TGTGCCAGCAGCCCCCGGCCAACGGTGGTGAACACTGAAGCTTTCTTT.

V gene TRBV28 combines with J gene TRBJ2-1, with 11 bases identical to TRBD2. This CDR3 is 17 amino acids long. V gave up 6 bases and J gave up 0 bases; unmatched junction bases: 7. Germline-derived CDR1 and CDR2 are MDHEN and SYDVKM. The CDR3 region has the DNA TGTGCCAGCAGAAAAGGACTAGCGGGCCGCTCCTACAATGAGCAGTTCTTC. Translation: CASRKGLAGRSYNEQFF.

This clone was counted once. The V gene is TRBV7-6, the J gene TRBJ2-3; perhaps TRBD1 as D (7 bases). V was cut by 6 bases and J by 3 bases, with 19 bases left in between. The CDR3 has 16 residues. CDR1 is SGHVS and CDR2 is FNYEAQ in the germline V gene. The CDR3 here is CASSPTPPGGTDTQYF. CDR3 DNA: TGTGCCAGCAGTCCCACCCCCCCAGGGGGGACAGATACGCAGTATTTT.

This clone was detected only a few times. The V call is TRBV18, the J call TRBJ2-1; TRBD1 matches at 10 bases. Germline V gives CDR1 KGHSH, CDR2 LQKENI. The CDR3 length is 16 residues. V trimming: 6 bases; J trimming: 6 bases; junction bases outside the gene matches: 11. Here the CDR3 reads CASSSTGTGALNEQFF. CDR3 nucleotide sequence: TGTGCCAGCTCTTCCACCGGGACAGGGGCCCTCAATGAGCAGTTCTTC. The full variable domain, in which reference TRBV18 and TRBJ2-1 provide the parts outside the CDR3, is NAGVMQNPRHLVRRRGQEARLRCSPMKGHSHVYWYRQLPEEGLKFMVYLQKENIIDESGMPKERFSAEFPKEGPSILRIQQVVRGDSAAYFCASSSTGTGALNEQFFGPGTRLTVL.

The rearrangement links TRBV9 to TRBJ2-7; TRBD1 aligns across 7 bases. The CDR3 consists of 15 residues. V was clipped by 4 bases and J by 2 bases; unmatched bases: 9. The germline gives CDR1 SGDLS, CDR2 YYNGEE. CDR3 DNA: TGTGCCAGCAGCCCCCAGGGGGACAGCGCCTACGAGCAGTACTTC. Translation gives CASSPQGDSAYEQYF.

The V gene is TRBV28, the J gene TRBJ2-1, with 14 nucleotides matching TRBD2. The CDR3 totals 17 residues. With V trimmed by 10 bases and J by 4 bases, 12 bases remained unmatched. The germline gives CDR1 MDHEN, CDR2 SYDVKM. The CDR3 reads CAILGTSGSGKYNEQFF. In DNA form, the CDR3 reads TGTGCCATCCTAGGGACTAGCGGGAGTGGTAAGTACAATGAGCAGTTCTTC. Variable domain in full (rest from reference TRBV28 and TRBJ2-1): DVKVTQSSRYLVKRTGEKVFLECVQDMDHENMFWYRQDPGLGLRLIYFSYDVKMKEKGDIPEGYSVSREKKERFSLILESASTNQTSMYLCAILGTSGSGKYNEQFFGPGTRLTVL.

The CDR3 sequence is CASSLAWTGVQPQHF. CDR3 DNA: TGTGCCAGCAGCCTCGCCTGGACAGGGGTTCAGCCCCAGCATTTT. The J gene is TRBJ1-5, the V gene TRBV7-2; 9 bases are a match to TRBD1. CDR3 length: 15 amino acids. Germline V lookup: CDR1 SGHTA, CDR2 FQGNSA. V lost 5 bases, J lost 6 bases, and 8 bases stayed unmatched. The variable domain in full, completed from reference TRBV7-2 and TRBJ1-5, reads GAGVSQSPSNKVTEKGKDVELRCDPISGHTALYWYRQSLGQGLEFLIYFQGNSAPDKSGLPSDRFSAERTGGSVSTLTIQRTQQEDSAVYLCASSLAWTGVQPQHFGDGTRLSIL.

The V call is TRBV6-4, the J call TRBJ1-5; TRBD1 matches 10 bases. With 4 bases clipped from V and 2 bases from J, the junction kept 2 bases outside the gene matches. The CDR3 sequence is 15 residues long. Germline V CDR1 and CDR2: MRHNA, SNTAGT. The CDR3 region is CASSAGTGGNQPQHF. DNA for the CDR3: TGTGCCAGCAGTGCCGGGACAGGGGGCAATCAGCCCCAGCATTTT.

As DNA, the CDR3 is TGTGCCAGCGATAGGCGGGAAGGGGGCCCCAATGAGCAGTTCTTC. Translation gives CASDRREGGPNEQFF. The J gene is TRBJ2-1, the V gene TRBV27; D is possibly TRBD1 (7 bases). Trimming pared 8 bases from V and 6 bases from J, leaving 20 bases between. The CDR3 spans 15 residues. Germline lookup yields CDR1 MNHEY and CDR2 SMNVEV (reference sequence).

The rearrangement links TRBV7-9 to TRBJ2-7; TRBD2 matches 7 bases. The CDR3 covers 16 residues. Trimming at V came to 5 bases and at J to 4 bases, leaving 14 bases not matched to a gene. Germline V gene lookup returns CDR1 SEHNR and CDR2 FQNEAQ (reference sequence). CDR3 coding DNA: TGTGCCAGCAGCGTTTCCTTGGGGCTAGCGGAGTACGAGCAGTACTTC. It translates to CASSVSLGLAEYEQYF.

A few counts support this clone. The genes are TRBV2 and TRBJ2-2; D might be TRBD1 or TRBD2, each matching 5 bases. The CDR3 runs to 16 residues. Trimming shortened V by 2 bases and J by 4 bases, and 14 bases separated the two germline ends. Germline V gives CDR1 SNHLY, CDR2 FYNNEI. The CDR3: CASSESAGTGTGELFF. CDR3 DNA: TGTGCCAGCAGTGAATCCGCAGGGACGGGCACCGGGGAGCTGTTTTTT.

The gene calls are TRBV30 and TRBJ2-1, with D perhaps TRBD2 (6 bases). Trimming removed 8 bases at V and 10 bases at J, with 15 bases between. The germline V gene has CDR1 GTSNPN and CDR2 SVGIG (reference sequence). The CDR3 has 11 amino acids. The CDR3 DNA reads TGTGCCCTCTCGGGAGAACGGGAGCAGTTCTTC. Translated, it gives CALSGEREQFF.

J is TRBJ1-2 and V is TRBV30, with 8 bases matching TRBD1. The junction had 4 bases not matched to a gene; V was cut back by 0 bases and J by 4 bases. Germline V gives CDR1 GTSNPN, CDR2 SVGIG (reference sequence). CDR3 length: 14 amino acids. The CDR3 loop reads CAWSVKTGVYGYTF. CDR3 DNA: TGTGCCTGGAGTGTAAAGACAGGGGTCTATGGCTACACCTTC.

With respect to this clone: The germline gene is not matched at one end of the junction; a read error may be the cause. The chain has TRBV7-7 and TRBJ2-5; 10 bases agree with TRBD2. The length of the CDR3 is 15 residues. In germline, CDR1 is SSHAT, CDR2 FNYEAQ (reference sequence). CDR3 nucleotide sequence: TGTGCTAGCAGCTTAGGTGCTAGCGGGAGAGAGACCCAGTACTTC. Its protein is CASSLGASGRETQYF.

This chain joins TRBV2 and TRBJ2-5; D not resolved. Per germline, CDR1 SNHLY and CDR2 FYNNEI. CDR3 length equals 11 residues. Between the trimmed V and J ends, which lost 4 bases and 3 bases, there was a span of 3 bases. As DNA, the CDR3 is TGTGCCAGCAGTGTAAAAGAGACCCAGTACTTC. It is translated as CASSVKETQYF.

The rearrangement joins TRBV7-8 to TRBJ1-1; tentative D call: TRBD1 (6 bases). CDR3 length: 13 residues. The germline CDR1 and CDR2 sequences are SGHVS and FQNEAQ. The germline V and J ends were trimmed by 5 bases and 11 bases, with 18 bases remaining between them. The CDR3 loop is CASSTRQGIRAFF. The CDR3 DNA is TGTGCCAGCAGCACCCGTCAGGGGATCAGGGCTTTCTTT. Using reference TRBV7-8 and TRBJ1-1 for the parts outside the CDR3, the full variable domain is GAGVSQSPRYKVAKRGQDVALRCDPISGHVSLFWYQQALGQGPEFLTYFQNEAQLDKSGLPSDRFFAERPEGSVSTLKIQRTQQEDSAVYLCASSTRQGIRAFFGQGTRLTVV.

V gene TRBV6-1 combines with J gene TRBJ2-7; D perhaps matches TRBD2 (5 bases). Trimming pared 7 bases from V and 3 bases from J, leaving 7 bases between. This CDR3 is built from 11 residues. Germline CDR1 reads MNHNS; CDR2 reads SASEGT. The CDR3 DNA sequence: TGTGCCAGCATGAGGGACTACGAGCAGTACTTC. This translates into CASMRDYEQYF.

V is TRBV11-3 and J is TRBJ2-1; TRBD2 aligns across 15 bases. The CDR3 is 17 amino acids. J gave up 7 bases and V 6 bases, and 10 bases lay outside the gene matches. CDR1 SGHNT and CDR2 YENEEA come from the germline V gene. CDR3 nucleotides: TGTGCCAGCAGACTAGCTGGGACTAGCGGGAGGACTAATGAGCAGTTCTTC. It codes for CASRLAGTSGRTNEQFF. The full variable domain, in which reference TRBV11-3 and TRBJ2-1 provide the parts outside the CDR3, is EAGVVQSPRYKIIEKKQPVAFWCNPISGHNTLYWYLQNLGQGPELLIRYENEEAVDDSQLPKDRFSAERLKGVDSTLKIQPAELGDSAVYLCASRLAGTSGRTNEQFFGPGTRLTVL.

A few counts support this clone. The CDR3 region has the DNA TGTGCCAGCTCACCATCAGGGAAGAATGAGCAGTTCTTC. Translated: CASSPSGKNEQFF. The chain combines TRBV18 with TRBJ2-1, with D maybe TRBD1 (5 bases). This CDR3 comprises 13 residues. In germline, CDR1 is KGHSH, CDR2 LQKENI. Between the trimmed V and J ends, which lost 2 bases and 7 bases, there was a span of 9 bases.

The chain links TRBV7-9 to TRBJ1-1, with 9 bases identical to TRBD1. The V and J ends lost 4 bases and 4 bases, in that order; junction bases with no gene match: 10. CDR3 length: 16 residues. In germline, CDR1 is SEHNR, CDR2 FQNEAQ (reference sequence). The DNA for the CDR3 is TGTGCCAGCAGCTCAGAGACAGGGGGTAGCGGCACTGAAGCTTTCTTT. This codes for CASSSETGGSGTEAFF.

The chain is built from TRBV28 and TRBJ2-3; D gene uncertain. The CDR3 extends over 14 amino acids. Germline CDR1 reads MDHEN; CDR2 reads SYDVKM. Between the trimmed V and J ends, which lost 6 bases and 4 bases, there was a span of 14 bases. CDR3 nucleotides: TGTGCCAGCAGAGGCGGTAGGAGCCCAGATACGCAGTATTTT. It encodes CASRGGRSPDTQYF.

A few counts support this clone. The rearrangement links TRBV27 to TRBJ2-2; possible D gene TRBD2, 5 bases. V was clipped by 2 bases and J by 5 bases, with 6 bases between them. CDR1 and CDR2 (germline): MNHEY, SMNVEV (reference sequence). CDR3 length: 13 amino acids. CDR3 bases: TGTGCCAGCAGTTTACGAGGGACCGGGGAGCTGTTTTTT. This translates into CASSLRGTGELFF.

This chain joins TRBV6-5 and TRBJ2-3, with D maybe TRBD1 (6 bases). CDR1 and CDR2 from the germline V gene are MNHEY and SVGAGI. This CDR3 is 15 amino acids long. V lost 5 bases, J lost 0 bases, and 12 bases lay in between. CDR3 in DNA: TGTGCCAGCAGTCAATTGGGGGCTAGCACAGATACGCAGTATTTT. Protein product: CASSQLGASTDTQYF.

CDR3 DNA: TGTGCCAGCAGTTCGACATTGAACACCGGGGAGCTGTTTTTT. Its translation: CASSSTLNTGELFF. The rearrangement joins TRBV7-3 to TRBJ2-2; the D is unclear. Germline V gene lookup returns CDR1 SGHTA and CDR2 FQGTGA. Trimming removed 6 bases from V and 1 base from J, with 9 bases in between. The CDR3 runs to 14 residues. The variable domain in full, with the rest retrieved from reference TRBV7-3 and TRBJ2-2, is GAGVSQTPSNKVTEKGKYVELRCDPISGHTALYWYRQSLGQGPEFLIYFQGTGAADDSGLPNDRFFAVRPEGSVSTLKIQRTERGDSAVYLCASSSTLNTGELFFGEGSRLTVL.